The clone carrying this T cell receptor (beta chain) was seen just once. Its antigen is unknown. Trimming cost V 4 bases and J 4 bases, with 15 bases left between them. The CDR3 consists of 14 residues. Germline V gene lookup returns CDR1 SGDLS and CDR2 YYNGEE. The sample comes from a study of shared clonotypes between healthy human individuals. Findings and caveats of the study: Of the naive CD4 clonotypes, approximately 5% were shared across a few donors. Sorted-subset sequencing, rarefaction showed, was incomplete despite large depth. What naive subsets generally showed was a larger estimated richness than memory subsets showed.

In the original processing: Because ImmunoSEQ provided only junction sequences with no quality scores, the filtering differed. The repertoire was sequenced with immunoSEQ multiplex PCR; TCRdb's copy has only in-frame clones and lacks some. From that table come the V and J calls and clone size; the DNA was used to work out D and trimming. This table holds nearly 1,000,000 clones, around 80% found once. The TCR comes from a young man in good health. V is TRBV9 and J is TRBJ2-7; D may be TRBD1 (6 bases). The material sequenced was memory CD4+ T cells sorted from blood. Subset in this sample: CD45RA-negative fraction. DNA for the CDR3: TGTGCCAGCAGCACGGGACACCAATTTTACGAGCAGTACTTC. Protein: CASSTGHQFYEQYF.